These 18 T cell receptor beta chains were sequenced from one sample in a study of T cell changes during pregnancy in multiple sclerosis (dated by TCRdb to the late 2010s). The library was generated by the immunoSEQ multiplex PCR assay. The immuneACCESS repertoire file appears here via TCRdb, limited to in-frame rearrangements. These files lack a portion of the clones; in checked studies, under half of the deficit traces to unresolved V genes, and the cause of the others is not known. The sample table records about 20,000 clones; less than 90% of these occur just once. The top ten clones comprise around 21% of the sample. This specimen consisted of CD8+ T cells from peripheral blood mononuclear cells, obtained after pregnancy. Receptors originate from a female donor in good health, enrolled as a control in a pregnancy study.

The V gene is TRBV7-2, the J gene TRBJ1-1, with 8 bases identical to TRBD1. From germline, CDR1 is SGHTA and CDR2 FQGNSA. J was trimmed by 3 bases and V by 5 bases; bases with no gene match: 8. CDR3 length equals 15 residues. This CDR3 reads CASSPRDRLYTEAFF. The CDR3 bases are TGTGCCAGCAGCCCTAGGGACAGGTTATACACTGAAGCTTTCTTT. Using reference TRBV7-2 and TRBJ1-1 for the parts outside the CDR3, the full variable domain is GAGVSQSPSNKVTEKGKDVELRCDPISGHTALYWYRQSLGQGLEFLIYFQGNSAPDKSGLPSDRFSAERTGGSVSTLTIQRTQQEDSAVYLCASSPRDRLYTEAFFGQGTRLTVV.

The CDR3 spells CASSESPGSERLGNEQFF. As DNA, the CDR3 is TGTGCCAGCAGTGAATCCCCCGGGTCCGAAAGGTTAGGCAATGAGCAGTTCTTC. The chain carries TRBV6-4 and TRBJ2-1; no firm D call. The germline V gene has CDR1 MRHNA and CDR2 SNTAGT. Trimming took 3 bases from V and 6 from J, leaving 24 bases between them. This CDR3 contains 18 residues.

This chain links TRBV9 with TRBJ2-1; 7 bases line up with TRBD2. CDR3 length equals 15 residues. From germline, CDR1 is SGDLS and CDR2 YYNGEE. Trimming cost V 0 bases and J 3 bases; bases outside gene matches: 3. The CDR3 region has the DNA TGTGCCAGCAGCGTAGGGAGCGGGGTCTACAATGAGCAGTTCTTC. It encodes CASSVGSGVYNEQFF.

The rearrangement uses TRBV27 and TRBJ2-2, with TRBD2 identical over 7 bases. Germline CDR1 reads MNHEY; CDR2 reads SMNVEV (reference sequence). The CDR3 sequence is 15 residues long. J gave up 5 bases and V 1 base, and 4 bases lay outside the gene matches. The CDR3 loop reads CASSLLGGGTGELFF. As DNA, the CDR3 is TGTGCCAGCAGTTTATTGGGGGGGGGAACCGGGGAGCTGTTTTTT.

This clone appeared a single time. CDR3 bases: TGTGCCAGCAGTTACTCTTGGCAGTTGAACACTGAAGCTTTCTTT. Protein: CASSYSWQLNTEAFF. This chain connects TRBV6-5 to TRBJ1-1, with unresolved D. Germline CDR1 and CDR2: MNHEY and SVGAGI. The CDR3 is made up of 15 amino acids. Trimming took off 0 bases at V and 0 bases at J, with 8 bases between the two ends.

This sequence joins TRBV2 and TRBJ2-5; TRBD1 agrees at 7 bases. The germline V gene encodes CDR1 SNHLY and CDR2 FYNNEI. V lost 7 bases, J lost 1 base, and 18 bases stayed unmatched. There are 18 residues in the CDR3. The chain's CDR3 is CASKRGVREQGVQETQYF. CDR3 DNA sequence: TGTGCCAGCAAAAGGGGAGTAAGGGAGCAGGGGGTCCAAGAGACCCAGTACTTC.

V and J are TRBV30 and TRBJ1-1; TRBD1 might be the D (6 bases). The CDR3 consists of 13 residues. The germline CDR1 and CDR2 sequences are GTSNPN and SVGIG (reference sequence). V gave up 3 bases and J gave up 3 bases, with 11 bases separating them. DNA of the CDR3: TGTGCCTGGAGCGGTGCAGGGGACACTGAAGCTTTCTTT. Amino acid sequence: CAWSGAGDTEAFF. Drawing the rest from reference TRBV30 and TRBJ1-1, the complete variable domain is SQTIHQWPATLVQPVGSPLSLECTVEGTSNPNLYWYRQAAGRGLQLLFYSVGIGQISSEVPQNLSASRPQDRQFILSSKKLLLSDSGFYLCAWSGAGDTEAFFGQGTRLTVV.

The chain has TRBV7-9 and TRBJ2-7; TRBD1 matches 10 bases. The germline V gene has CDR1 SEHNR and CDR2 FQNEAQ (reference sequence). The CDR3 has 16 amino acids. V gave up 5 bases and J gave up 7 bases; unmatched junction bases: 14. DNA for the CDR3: TGTGCCAGCAGCCATCGAGGACAGGGGGGTTCGAGAGAGCAGTACTTC. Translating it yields CASSHRGQGGSREQYF.

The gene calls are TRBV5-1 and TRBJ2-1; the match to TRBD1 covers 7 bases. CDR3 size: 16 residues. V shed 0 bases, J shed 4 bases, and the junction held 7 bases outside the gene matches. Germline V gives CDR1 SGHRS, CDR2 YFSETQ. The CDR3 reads CASSLDWTGFYNEQFF. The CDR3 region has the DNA TGCGCCAGCAGCTTGGATTGGACAGGTTTTTACAATGAGCAGTTCTTC. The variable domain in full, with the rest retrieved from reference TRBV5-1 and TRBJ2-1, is KAGVTQTPRYLIKTRGQQVTLSCSPISGHRSVSWYQQTPGQGLQFLFEYFSETQRNKGNFPGRFSGRQFSNSRSEMNVSTLELGDSALYLCASSLDWTGFYNEQFFGPGTRLTVL.

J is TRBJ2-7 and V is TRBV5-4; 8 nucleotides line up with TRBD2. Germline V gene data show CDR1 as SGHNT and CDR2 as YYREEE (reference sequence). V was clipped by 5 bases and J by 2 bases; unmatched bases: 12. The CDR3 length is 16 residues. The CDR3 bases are TGTGCCAGCAGATCCTCCCTAGCGGGTGGAACCTACGAGCAGTACTTC. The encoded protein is CASRSSLAGGTYEQYF.

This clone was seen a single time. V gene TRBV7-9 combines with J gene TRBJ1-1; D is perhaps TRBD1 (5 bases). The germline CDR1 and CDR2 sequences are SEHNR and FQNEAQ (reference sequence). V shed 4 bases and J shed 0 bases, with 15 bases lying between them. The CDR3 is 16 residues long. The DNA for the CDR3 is TGTGCCAGCAGCTCCCAAACGACAGCCCTGAACACTGAAGCTTTCTTT. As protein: CASSSQTTALNTEAFF.

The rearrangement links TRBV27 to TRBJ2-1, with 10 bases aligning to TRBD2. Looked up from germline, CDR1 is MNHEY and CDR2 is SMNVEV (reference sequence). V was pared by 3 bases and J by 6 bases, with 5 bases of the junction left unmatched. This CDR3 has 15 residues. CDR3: CASSFSGGALNEQFF. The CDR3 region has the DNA TGTGCCAGCAGTTTCAGCGGGGGGGCACTCAATGAGCAGTTCTTC.

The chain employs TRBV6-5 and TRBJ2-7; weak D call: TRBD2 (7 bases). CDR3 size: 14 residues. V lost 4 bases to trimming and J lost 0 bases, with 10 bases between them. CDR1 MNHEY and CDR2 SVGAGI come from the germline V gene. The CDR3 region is CASSLRGPSYEQYF. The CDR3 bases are TGTGCCAGCAGTTTGCGGGGGCCCTCCTACGAGCAGTACTTC.

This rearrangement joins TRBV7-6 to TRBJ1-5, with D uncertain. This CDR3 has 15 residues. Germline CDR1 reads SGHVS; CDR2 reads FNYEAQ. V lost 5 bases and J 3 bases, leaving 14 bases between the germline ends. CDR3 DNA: TGTGCCAGCAGCCCGTGGCCAGCGTCCAATCAGCCCCAGCATTTT. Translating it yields CASSPWPASNQPQHF.

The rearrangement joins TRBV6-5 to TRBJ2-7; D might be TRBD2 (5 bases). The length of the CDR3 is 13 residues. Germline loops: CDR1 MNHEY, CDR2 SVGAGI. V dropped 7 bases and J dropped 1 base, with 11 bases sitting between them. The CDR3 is CASTIGGSYEQYF. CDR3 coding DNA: TGTGCCAGCACAATAGGAGGTTCCTACGAGCAGTACTTC.

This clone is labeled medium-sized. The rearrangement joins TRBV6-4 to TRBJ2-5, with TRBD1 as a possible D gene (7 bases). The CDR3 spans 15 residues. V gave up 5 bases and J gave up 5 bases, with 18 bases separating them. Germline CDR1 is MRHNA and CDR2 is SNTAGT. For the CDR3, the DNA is TGTGCCAGCAGTCCCACTCCGGAGGGGGCCGAGACCCAGTACTTC. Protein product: CASSPTPEGAETQYF.

The CDR3: CASSLDREGAFF. The CDR3 nucleotides are TGCGCCAGCAGCCTCGACAGGGAAGGAGCTTTCTTT. This chain uses TRBV5-1 with TRBJ1-1; TRBD1 agrees at 7 bases. J was trimmed by 10 bases and V by 4 bases; bases with no gene match: 7. CDR1 SGHRS and CDR2 YFSETQ come from the germline V gene. The CDR3 is made up of 12 amino acids.

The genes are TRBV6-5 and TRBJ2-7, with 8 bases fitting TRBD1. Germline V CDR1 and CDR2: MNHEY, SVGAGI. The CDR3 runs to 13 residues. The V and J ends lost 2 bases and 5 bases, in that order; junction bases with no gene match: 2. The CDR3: CASSYATGDEQYF. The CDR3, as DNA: TGTGCCAGCAGTTACGCGACAGGGGACGAGCAGTACTTC.